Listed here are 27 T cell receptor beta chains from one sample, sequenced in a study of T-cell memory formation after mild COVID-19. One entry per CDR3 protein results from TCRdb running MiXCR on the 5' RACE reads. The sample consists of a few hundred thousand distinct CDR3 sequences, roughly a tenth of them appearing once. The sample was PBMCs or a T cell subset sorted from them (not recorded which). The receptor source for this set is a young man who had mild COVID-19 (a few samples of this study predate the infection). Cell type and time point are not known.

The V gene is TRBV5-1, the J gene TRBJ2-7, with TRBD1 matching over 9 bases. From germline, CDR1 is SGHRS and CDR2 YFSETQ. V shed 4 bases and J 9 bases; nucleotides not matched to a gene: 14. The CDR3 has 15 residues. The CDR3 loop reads CASSEQGAPLLGQYF. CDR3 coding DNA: TGCGCCAGCAGCGAACAGGGGGCGCCACTACTGGGGCAGTACTTC.

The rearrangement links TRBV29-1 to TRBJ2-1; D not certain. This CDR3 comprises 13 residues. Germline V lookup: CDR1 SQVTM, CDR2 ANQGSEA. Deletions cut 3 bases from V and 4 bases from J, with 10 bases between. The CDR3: CSVDAVGYNEQFF. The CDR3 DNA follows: TGCAGCGTTGATGCGGTAGGGTACAATGAGCAGTTCTTC.

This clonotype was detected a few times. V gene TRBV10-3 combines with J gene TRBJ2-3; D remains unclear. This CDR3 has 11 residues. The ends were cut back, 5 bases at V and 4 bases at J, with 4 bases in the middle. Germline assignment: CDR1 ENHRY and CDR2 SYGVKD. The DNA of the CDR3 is TGTGCCATCAGTTCGGCAGATACGCAGTATTTT. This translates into CAISSADTQYF.

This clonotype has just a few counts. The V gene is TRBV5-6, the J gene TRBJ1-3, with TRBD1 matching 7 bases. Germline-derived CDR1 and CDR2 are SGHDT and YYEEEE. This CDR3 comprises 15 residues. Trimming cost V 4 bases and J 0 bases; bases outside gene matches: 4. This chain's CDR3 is CASSRNRGSGNTIYF. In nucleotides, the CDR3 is TGTGCCAGCAGCAGGAACAGGGGCTCTGGAAACACCATATATTTT.

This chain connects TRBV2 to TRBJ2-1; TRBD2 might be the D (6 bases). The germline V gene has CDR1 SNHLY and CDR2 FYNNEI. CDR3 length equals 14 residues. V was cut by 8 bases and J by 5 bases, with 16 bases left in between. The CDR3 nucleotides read TGTGCCAGCTGGGGTCGGGGGATCAACAATGAGCAGTTCTTC. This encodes CASWGRGINNEQFF.

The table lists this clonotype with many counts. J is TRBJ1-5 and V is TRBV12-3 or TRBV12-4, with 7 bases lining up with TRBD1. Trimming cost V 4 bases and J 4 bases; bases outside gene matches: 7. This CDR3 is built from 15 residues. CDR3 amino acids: CASSSRTGLNQPQHF. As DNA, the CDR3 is TGTGCCAGCAGTTCCCGGACAGGTTTGAATCAGCCCCAGCATTTT.

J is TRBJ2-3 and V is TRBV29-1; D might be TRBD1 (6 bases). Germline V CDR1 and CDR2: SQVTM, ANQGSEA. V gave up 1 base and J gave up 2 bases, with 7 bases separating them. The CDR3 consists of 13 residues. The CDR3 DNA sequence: TGCAGCGTTGAAGGACAGGACACAGATACGCAGTATTTT. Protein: CSVEGQDTDTQYF.

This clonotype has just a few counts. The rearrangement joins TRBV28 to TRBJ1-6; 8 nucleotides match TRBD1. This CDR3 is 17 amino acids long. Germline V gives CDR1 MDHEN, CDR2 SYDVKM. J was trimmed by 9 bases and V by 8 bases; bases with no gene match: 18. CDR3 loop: CASRPSRGRIVASPLHF. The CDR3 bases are TGTGCCAGCCGACCCAGCAGGGGGCGCATCGTAGCTTCACCCCTCCACTTT.

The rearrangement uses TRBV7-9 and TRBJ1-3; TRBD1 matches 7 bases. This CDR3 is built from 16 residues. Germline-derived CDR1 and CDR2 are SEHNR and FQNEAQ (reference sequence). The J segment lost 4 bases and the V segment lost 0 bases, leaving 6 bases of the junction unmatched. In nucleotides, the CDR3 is TGTGCCAGCAGCTTAGCGGAACGGGACAGCGGAAACACCATATATTTT. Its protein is CASSLAERDSGNTIYF.

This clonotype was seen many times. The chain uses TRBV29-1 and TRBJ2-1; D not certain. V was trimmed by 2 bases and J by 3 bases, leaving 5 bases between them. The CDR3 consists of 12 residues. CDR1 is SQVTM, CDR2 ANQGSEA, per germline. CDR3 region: CSVEIGYNEQFF. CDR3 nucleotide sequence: TGCAGCGTTGAAATAGGCTACAATGAGCAGTTCTTC.

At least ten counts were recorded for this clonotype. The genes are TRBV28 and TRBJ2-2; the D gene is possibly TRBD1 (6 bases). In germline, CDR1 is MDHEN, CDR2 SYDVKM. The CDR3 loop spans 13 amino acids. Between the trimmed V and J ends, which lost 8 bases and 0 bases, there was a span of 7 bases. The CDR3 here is CASGGPNTGELFF. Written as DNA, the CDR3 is TGTGCCAGCGGGGGCCCGAACACCGGGGAGCTGTTTTTT.

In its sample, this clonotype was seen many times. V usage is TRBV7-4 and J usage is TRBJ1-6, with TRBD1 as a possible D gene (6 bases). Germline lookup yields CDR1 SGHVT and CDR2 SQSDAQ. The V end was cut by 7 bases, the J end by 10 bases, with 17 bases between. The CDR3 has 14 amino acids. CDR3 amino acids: CASTPQAGESPLHF. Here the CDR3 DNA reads TGTGCCAGCACCCCCCAGGCAGGGGAATCACCCCTCCACTTT.

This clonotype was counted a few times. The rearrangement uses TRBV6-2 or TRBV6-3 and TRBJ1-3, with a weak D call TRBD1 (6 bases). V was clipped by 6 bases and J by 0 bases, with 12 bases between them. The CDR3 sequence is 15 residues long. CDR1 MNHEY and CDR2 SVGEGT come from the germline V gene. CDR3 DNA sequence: TGTGCCAGCAGATGGGGACACCACTCTGGAAACACCATATATTTT. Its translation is CASRWGHHSGNTIYF.

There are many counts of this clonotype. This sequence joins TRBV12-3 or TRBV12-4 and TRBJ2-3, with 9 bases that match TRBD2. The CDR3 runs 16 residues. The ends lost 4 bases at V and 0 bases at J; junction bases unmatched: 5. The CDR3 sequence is CASSSTTSGSTDTQYF. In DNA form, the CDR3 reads TGTGCCAGCAGTTCAACGACTAGCGGTAGCACAGATACGCAGTATTTT.

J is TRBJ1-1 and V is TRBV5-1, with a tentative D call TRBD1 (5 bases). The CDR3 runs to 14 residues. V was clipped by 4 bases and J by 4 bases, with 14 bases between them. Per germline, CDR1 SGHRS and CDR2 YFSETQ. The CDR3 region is CASSTRTPGTEAFF. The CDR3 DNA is TGCGCCAGCAGCACACGGACACCGGGCACTGAAGCTTTCTTT.

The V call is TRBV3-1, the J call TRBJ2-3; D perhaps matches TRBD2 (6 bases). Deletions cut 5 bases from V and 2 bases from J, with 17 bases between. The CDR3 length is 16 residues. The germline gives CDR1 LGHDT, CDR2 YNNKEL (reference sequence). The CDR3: CASSDPGGGVTDTQYF. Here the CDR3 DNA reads TGTGCCAGCAGCGACCCTGGTGGCGGGGTCACAGATACGCAGTATTTT.

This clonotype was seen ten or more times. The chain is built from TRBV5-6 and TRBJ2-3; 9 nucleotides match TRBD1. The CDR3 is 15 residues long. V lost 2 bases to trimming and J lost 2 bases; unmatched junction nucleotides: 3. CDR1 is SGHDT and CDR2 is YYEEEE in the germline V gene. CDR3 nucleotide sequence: TGTGCCAGCAGCTTCCGGGACAGGGCCACAGATACGCAGTATTTT. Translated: CASSFRDRATDTQYF. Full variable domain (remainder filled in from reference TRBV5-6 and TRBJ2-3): DAGVTQSPTHLIKTRGQQVTLRCSPKSGHDTVSWYQQALGQGPQFIFQYYEEEERQRGNFPDRFSGHQFPNYSSELNVNALLLGDSALYLCASSFRDRATDTQYFGPGTRLTVL.

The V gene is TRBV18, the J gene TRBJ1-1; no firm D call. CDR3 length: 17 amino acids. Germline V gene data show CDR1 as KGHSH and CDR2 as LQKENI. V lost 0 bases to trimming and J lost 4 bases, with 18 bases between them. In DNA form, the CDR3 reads TGTGCCAGCTCACCACCGAATGGAAGAGCGATCGGCACTGAAGCTTTCTTT. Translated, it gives CASSPPNGRAIGTEAFF.

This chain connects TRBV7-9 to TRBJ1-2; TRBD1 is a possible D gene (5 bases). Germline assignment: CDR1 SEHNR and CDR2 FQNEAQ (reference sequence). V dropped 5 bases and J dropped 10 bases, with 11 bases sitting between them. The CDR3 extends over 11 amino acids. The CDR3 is CASSPDSLYTF. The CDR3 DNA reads TGTGCCAGCAGCCCAGACAGTCTCTACACCTTC.

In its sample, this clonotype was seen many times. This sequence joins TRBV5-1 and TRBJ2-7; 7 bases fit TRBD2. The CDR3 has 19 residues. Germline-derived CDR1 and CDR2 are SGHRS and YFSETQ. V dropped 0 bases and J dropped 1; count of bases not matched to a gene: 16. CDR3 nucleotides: TGCGCCAGCAGCTTGGGGTTTGCAGGGACTACGGAAGGTTCCTACGAGCAGTACTTC. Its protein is CASSLGFAGTTEGSYEQYF.

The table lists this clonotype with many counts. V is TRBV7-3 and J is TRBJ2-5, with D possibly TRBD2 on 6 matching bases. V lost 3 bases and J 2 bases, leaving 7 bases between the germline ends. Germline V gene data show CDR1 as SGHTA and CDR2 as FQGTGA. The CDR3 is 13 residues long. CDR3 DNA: TGTGCCAGCAGCTTTGGGGGGCAAGAGACCCAGTACTTC. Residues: CASSFGGQETQYF.

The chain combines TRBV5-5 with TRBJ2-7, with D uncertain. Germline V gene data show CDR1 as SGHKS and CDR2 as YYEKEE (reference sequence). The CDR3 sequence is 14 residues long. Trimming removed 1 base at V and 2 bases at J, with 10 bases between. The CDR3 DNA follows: TGTGCCAGCAGCTTGATGACGCCTCCCTACGAGCAGTACGTC. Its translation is CASSLMTPPYEQYV.

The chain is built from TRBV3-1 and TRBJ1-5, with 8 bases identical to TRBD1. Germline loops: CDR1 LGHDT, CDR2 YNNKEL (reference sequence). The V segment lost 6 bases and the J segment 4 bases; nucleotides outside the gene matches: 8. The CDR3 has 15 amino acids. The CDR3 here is CASSPTDRENQPQHF. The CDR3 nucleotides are TGTGCCAGCAGTCCTACGGACAGGGAAAATCAGCCCCAGCATTTT.

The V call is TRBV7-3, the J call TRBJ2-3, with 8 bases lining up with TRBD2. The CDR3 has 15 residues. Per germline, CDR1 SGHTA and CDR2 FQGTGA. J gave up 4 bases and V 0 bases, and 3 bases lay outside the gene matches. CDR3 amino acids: CASSLTGTRSDTQYF. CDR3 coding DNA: TGTGCCAGCAGCTTAACGGGGACTAGATCAGATACGCAGTATTTT.

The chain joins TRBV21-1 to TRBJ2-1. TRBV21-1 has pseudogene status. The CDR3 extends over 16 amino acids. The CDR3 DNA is TGTGCCAGCAGCAAAGGGGAAAACTTTTCCTACAATGAGCAGTTCTTC. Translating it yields CASSKGENFSYNEQFF.

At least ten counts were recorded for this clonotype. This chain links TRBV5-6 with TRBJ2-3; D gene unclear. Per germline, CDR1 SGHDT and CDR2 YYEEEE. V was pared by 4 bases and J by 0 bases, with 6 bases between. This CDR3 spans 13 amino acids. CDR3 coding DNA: TGTGCCAGCAGCCCCAGTAGCACAGATACGCAGTATTTT. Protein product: CASSPSSTDTQYF.

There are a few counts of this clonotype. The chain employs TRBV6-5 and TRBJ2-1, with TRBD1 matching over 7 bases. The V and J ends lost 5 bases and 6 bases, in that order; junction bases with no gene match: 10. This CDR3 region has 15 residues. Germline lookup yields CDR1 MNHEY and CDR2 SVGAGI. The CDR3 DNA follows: TGTGCCAGCAGTCGACAGGGCGGTGTTATCAATGAGCAGTTCTTC. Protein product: CASSRQGGVINEQFF.